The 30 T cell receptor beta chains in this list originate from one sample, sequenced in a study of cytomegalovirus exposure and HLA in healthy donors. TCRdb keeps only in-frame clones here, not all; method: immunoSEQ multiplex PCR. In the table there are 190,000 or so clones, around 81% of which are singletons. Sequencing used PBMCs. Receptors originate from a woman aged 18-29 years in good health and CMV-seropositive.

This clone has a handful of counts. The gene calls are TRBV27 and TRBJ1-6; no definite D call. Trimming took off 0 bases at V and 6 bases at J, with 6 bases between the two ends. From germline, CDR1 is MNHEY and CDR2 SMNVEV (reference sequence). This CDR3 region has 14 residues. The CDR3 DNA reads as TGTGCCAGCAGTTTATCGCGGTTTAATTCACCCCTCCACTTT. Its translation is CASSLSRFNSPLHF.

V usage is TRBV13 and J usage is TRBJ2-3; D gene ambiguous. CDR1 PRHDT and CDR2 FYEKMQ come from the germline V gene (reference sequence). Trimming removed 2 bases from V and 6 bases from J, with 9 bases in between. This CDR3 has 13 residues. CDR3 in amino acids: CASSLLSPDTQYF. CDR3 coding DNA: TGTGCCAGCAGCTTACTGTCTCCCGATACGCAGTATTTT.

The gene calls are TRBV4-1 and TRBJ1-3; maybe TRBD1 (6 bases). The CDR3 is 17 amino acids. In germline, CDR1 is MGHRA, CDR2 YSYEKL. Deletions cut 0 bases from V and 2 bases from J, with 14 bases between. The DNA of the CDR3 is TGCGCCAGCAGCCAAGAACGGGGGGGGCTCGCTGGAAACACCATATATTTT. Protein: CASSQERGGLAGNTIYF.

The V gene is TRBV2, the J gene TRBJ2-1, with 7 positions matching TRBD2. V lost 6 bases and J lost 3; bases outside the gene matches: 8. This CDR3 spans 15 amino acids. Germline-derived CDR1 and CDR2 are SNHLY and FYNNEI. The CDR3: CASRAQRGSYNEQFF. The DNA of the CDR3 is TGTGCCAGCAGAGCTCAGCGGGGAAGCTACAATGAGCAGTTCTTC.

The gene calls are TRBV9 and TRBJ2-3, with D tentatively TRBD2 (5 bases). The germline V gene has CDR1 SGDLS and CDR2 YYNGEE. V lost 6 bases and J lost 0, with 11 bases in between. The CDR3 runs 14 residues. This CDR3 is CASTRGPSTDTQYF. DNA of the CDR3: TGTGCCAGCACTCGAGGGCCAAGCACAGATACGCAGTATTTT.

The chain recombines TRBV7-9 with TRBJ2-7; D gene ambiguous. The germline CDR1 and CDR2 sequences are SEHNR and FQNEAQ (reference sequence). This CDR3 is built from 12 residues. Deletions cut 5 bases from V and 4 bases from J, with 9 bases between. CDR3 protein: CASSRAGYEQYF. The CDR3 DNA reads TGTGCCAGCAGCCGAGCCGGTTACGAGCAGTACTTC.

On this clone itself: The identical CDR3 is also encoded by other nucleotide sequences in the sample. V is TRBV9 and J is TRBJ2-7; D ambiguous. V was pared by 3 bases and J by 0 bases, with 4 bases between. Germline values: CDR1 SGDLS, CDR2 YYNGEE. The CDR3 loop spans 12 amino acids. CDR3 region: CASSGDSYEQYF. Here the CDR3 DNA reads TGTGCCAGCAGCGGCGACTCCTACGAGCAGTACTTC.

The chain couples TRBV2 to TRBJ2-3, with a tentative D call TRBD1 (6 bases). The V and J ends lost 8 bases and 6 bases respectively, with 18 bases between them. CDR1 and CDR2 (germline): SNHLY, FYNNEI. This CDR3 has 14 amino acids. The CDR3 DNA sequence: TGTGCCAGCTGGGGACCGACAGACAGGGATACGCAGTATTTT. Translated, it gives CASWGPTDRDTQYF.

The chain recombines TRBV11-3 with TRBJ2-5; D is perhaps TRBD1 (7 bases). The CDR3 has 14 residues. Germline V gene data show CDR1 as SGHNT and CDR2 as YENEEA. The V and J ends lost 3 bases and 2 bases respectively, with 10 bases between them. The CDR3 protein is CASSFSGGQETQYF. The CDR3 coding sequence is TGTGCCAGCAGCTTTTCAGGGGGGCAAGAGACCCAGTACTTC.

The CDR3 is CASSVELSYEQYF. The CDR3 bases are TGTGCCAGCAGTGTTGAGCTCTCCTACGAGCAGTACTTC. The chain recombines TRBV6-1 with TRBJ2-7; D gene unclear. This CDR3 comprises 13 residues. Between the trimmed V and J ends, which lost 4 bases and 0 bases, there was a span of 7 bases. CDR1 and CDR2 (germline): MNHNS, SASEGT.

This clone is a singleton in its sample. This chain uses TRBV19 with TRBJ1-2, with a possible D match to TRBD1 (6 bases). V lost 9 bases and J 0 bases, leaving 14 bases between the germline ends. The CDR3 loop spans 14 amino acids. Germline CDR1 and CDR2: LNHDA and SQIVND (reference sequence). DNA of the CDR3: TGTGCCAGCAGGGGACGAGGAGCTAACTATGGCTACACCTTC. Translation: CASRGRGANYGYTF.

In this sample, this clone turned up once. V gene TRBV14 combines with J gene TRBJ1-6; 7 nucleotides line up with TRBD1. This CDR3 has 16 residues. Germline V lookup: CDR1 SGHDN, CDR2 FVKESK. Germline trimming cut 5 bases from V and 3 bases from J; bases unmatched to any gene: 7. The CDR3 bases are TGTGCCAGCAGCTTAAGGACAGGTTTCTATAATTCACCCCTCCACTTT. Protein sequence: CASSLRTGFYNSPLHF.

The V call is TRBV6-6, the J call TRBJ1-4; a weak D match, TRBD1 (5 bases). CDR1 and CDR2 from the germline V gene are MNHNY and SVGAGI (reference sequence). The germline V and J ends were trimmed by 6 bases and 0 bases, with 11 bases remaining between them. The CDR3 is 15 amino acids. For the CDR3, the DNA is TGTGCCAGCAGCGGAACAGGTTCAACTAATGAAAAACTGTTTTTT. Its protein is CASSGTGSTNEKLFF.

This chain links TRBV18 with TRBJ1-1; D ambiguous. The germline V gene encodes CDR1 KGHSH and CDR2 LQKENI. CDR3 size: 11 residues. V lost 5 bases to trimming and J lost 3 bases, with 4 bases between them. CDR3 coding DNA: TGTGCCAGCTCAGTCGACACTGAAGCTTTCTTT. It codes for CASSVDTEAFF. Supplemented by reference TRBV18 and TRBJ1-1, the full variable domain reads NAGVMQNPRHLVRRRGQEARLRCSPMKGHSHVYWYRQLPEEGLKFMVYLQKENIIDESGMPKERFSAEFPKEGPSILRIQQVVRGDSAAYFCASSVDTEAFFGQGTRLTVV.

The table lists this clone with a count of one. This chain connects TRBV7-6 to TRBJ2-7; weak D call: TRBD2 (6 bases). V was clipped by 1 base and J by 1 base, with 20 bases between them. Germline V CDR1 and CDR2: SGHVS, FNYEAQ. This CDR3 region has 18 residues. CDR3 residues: CASSLVAHGEAGSYEQYF. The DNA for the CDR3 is TGTGCCAGCAGCTTAGTCGCCCACGGGGAGGCTGGGTCCTACGAGCAGTACTTC.

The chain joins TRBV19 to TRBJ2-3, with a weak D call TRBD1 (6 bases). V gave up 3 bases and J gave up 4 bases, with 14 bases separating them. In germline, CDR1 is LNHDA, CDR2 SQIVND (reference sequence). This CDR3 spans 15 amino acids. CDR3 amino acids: CASSMKQGWADTQYF. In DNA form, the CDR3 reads TGTGCCAGTAGTATGAAGCAGGGGTGGGCAGATACGCAGTATTTT. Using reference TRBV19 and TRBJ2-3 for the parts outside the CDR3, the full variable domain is DGGITQSPKYLFRKEGQNVTLSCEQNLNHDAMYWYRQDPGQGLRLIYYSQIVNDFQKGDIAEGYSVSREKKESFPLTVTSAQKNPTAFYLCASSMKQGWADTQYFGPGTRLTVL.

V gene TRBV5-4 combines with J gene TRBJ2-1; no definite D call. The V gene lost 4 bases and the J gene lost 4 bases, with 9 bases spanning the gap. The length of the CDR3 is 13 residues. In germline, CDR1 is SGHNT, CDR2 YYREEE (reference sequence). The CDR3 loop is CASSLQYYNEQFF. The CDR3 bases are TGTGCCAGCAGCCTACAGTATTACAATGAGCAGTTCTTC. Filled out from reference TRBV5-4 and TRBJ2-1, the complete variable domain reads ETGVTQSPTHLIKTRGQQVTLRCSSQSGHNTVSWYQQALGQGPQFIFQYYREEENGRGNFPPRFSGLQFPNYSSELNVNALELDDSALYLCASSLQYYNEQFFGPGTRLTVL.

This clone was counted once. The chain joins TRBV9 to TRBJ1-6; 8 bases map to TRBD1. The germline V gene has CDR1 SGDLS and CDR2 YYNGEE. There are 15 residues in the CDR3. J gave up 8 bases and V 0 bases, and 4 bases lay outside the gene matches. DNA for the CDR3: TGTGCCAGCAGCGTAGCCCCACAGGGGGATTCACCCCTCCACTTT. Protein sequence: CASSVAPQGDSPLHF.

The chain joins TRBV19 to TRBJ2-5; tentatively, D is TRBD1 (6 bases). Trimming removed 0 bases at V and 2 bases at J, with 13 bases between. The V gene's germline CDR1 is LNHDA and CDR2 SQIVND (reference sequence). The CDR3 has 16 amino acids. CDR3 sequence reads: CASSIDTGQSQETQYF. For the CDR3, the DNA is TGTGCCAGTAGTATAGACACCGGACAGAGTCAAGAGACCCAGTACTTC.

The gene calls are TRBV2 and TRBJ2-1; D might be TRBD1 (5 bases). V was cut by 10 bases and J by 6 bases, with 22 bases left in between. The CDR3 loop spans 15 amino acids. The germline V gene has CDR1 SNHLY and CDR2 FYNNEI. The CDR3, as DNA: TGTGCCACGGGTGGCGGACAACGAATCGCCAATGAGCAGTTCTTC. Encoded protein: CATGGGQRIANEQFF.

The CDR3 DNA is TGTGCCAGCAGTCCCCGGGGGGGTCAGAACACTGAAGCTTTCTTT. The encoded protein is CASSPRGGQNTEAFF. The chain couples TRBV2 to TRBJ1-1; the D gene is possibly TRBD1 (5 bases). Germline CDR1 is SNHLY and CDR2 is FYNNEI. The CDR3 extends over 15 amino acids. V lost 5 bases to trimming and J lost 1 base, with 14 bases between them.

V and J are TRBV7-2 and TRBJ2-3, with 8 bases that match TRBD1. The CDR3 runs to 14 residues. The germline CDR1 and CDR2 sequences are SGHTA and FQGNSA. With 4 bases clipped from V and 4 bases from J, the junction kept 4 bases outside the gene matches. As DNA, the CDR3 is TGTGCCAGCAGCTCGGACAGGGTGGCAGATACGCAGTATTTT. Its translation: CASSSDRVADTQYF.

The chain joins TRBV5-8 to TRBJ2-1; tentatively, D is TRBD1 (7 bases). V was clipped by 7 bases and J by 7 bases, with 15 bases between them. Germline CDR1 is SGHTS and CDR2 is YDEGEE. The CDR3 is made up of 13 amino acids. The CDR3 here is CASRISGGNEQFF. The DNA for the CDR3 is TGTGCCAGCCGGATTTCAGGGGGGAATGAGCAGTTCTTC.

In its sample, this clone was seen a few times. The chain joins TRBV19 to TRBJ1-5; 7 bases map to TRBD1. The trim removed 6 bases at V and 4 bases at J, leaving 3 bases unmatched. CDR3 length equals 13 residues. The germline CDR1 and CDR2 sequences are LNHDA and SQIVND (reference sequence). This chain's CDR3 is CASRGTVNQPQHF. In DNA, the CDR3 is TGTGCCAGTAGGGGGACAGTAAATCAGCCCCAGCATTTT.

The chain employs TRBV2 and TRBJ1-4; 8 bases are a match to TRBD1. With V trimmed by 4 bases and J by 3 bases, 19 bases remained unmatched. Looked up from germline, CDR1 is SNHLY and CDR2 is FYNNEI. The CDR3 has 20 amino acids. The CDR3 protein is CASSAIPGQGGEEANEKLFF. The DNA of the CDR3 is TGTGCCAGCAGTGCGATTCCAGGACAGGGAGGCGAGGAAGCTAATGAAAAACTGTTTTTT.

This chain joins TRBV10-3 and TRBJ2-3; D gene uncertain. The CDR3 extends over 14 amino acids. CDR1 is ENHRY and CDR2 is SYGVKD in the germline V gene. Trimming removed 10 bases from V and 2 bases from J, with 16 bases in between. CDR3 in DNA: TGTGCCACCAGGCCCGAGTCATCCACAGATACGCAGTATTTT. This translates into CATRPESSTDTQYF.

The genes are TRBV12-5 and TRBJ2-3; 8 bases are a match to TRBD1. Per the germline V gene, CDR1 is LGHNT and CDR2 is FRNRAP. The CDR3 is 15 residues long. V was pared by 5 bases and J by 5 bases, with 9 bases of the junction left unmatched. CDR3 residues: CASGQGTGIQDTQYF. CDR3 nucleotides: TGTGCTAGTGGTCAAGGGACAGGTATTCAAGATACGCAGTATTTT.

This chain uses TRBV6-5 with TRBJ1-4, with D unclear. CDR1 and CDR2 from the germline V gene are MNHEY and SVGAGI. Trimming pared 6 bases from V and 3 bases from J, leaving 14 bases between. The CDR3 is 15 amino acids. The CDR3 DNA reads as TGTGCCAGCAGGTGGAGGGTTGGATCTAATGAAAAACTGTTTTTT. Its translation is CASRWRVGSNEKLFF.

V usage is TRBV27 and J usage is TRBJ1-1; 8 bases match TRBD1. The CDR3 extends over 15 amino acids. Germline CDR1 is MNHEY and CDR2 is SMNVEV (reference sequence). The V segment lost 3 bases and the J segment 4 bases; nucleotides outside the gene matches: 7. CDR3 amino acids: CASSLTGVMSTEAFF. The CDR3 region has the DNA TGTGCCAGCAGTTTGACAGGGGTAATGAGCACTGAAGCTTTCTTT.

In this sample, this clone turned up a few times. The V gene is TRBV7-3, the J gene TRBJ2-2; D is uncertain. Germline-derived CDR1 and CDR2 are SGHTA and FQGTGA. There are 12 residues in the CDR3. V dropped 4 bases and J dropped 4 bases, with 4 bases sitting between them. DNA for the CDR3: TGTGCCAGCAGCTACACCACCGGGGAGCTGTTTTTT. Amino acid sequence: CASSYTTGELFF.